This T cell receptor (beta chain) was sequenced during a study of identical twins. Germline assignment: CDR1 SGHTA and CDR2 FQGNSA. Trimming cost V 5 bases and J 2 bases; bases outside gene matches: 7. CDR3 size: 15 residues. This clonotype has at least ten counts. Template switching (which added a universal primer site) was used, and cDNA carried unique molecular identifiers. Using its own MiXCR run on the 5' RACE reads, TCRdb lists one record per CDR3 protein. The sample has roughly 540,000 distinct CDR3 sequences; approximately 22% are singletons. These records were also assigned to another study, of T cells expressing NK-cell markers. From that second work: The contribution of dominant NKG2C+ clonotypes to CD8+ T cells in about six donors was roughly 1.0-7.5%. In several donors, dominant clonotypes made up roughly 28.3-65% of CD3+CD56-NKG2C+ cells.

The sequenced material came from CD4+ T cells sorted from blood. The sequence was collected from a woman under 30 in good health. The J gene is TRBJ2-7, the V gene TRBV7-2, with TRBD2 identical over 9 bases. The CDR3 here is CASSLSSGRPYEQYF. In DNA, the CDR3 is TGTGCCAGCAGCCTAAGTAGCGGGAGACCCTACGAGCAGTACTTC.